This TCR beta chain stems from a study of T cell responses to AZD1222 COVID-19 vaccine. Study background: Pooling covered second doses at about 4 or about 12 weeks. The study's findings and limits: Most donors were white British, females outnumbered males, and clonal diversity was possibly underestimated. There were repertoire samples only from the period after the peak T cell response. There were vaccine-associated CD4 TCRs across spike, dominant at 160-218 and 743-854.

A remark on this clone: The target antigen is unknown.

The table came from immunoSEQ multiplex PCR; TCRdb's copy has only in-frame clones and leaves some out. Of 170,000 or so clones in the sample, 75% to 95% were seen once. The source is an adult in good health. The sample was peripheral blood, taken on day 0 of AZD1222 vaccination.

The DNA for the CDR3 is TGTGCCAGCAGTGAGTCGGGGACACGCTATGGCTACACCTTC. This gives the protein CASSESGTRYGYTF. The chain couples TRBV6-1 to TRBJ1-2; the D gene is possibly TRBD1 (6 bases). Germline CDR1 reads MNHNS; CDR2 reads SASEGT. With 3 bases removed from V and 4 bases from J, the gap between germline ends came to 12 bases. The CDR3 consists of 14 residues.